The rows below give T cell receptor beta chains drawn from one sample of a study of blood T cell repertoires in COVID-19. The repertoire was sequenced with immunoSEQ multiplex PCR; TCRdb's copy has only in-frame clones and lacks some. The profile covers roughly 180,000 clones, with about 88% appearing a single time and 0.99% taken by the ten largest. Input material: peripheral blood. The receptors were sampled from a man aged 18 to 30 with acute or convalescent COVID-19. CDR3s include the opening cysteine and the closing phenylalanine or tryptophan. The order of the fields is J gene, V gene, CDR3 protein.

>TRBJ2-3|TRBV9
CASSEEGPTDTQYF
>TRBJ2-3|TRBV24-1
CATSEQLAGGLDTQYF
>TRBJ1-5|TRBV30
CAWTRGQGYQPQHF
>TRBJ1-2|TRBV6-5
CASSSIGAGGLYGYTF
>TRBJ1-2|TRBV6-6
CASSQTRDSLYGYTF
>TRBJ1-1|TRBV5-1
CASSLRGTEAFF
>TRBJ2-3|TRBV4-1
CASSQEGWGQASTDTQYF
>TRBJ1-2|TRBV6-1
CASSEALRGQDNYGYTF
>TRBJ2-2|TRBV24-1
CATSDTGKDTGELFF
>TRBJ2-3|TRBV5-4
CASSSGTDTQYF
>TRBJ1-1|TRBV30
CAWSVLYSMNTEAFF
>TRBJ2-5|TRBV3-1/TRBV3-2
CASSQDWATEGETQYF
>TRBJ1-2|TRBV4-1
CASSQAQGALDYGYTF
>TRBJ1-3|TRBV19
CASKQGSSGNTIYF
>TRBJ2-1|TRBV9
CASSRSGGPSYNEQFF
>TRBJ1-2|TRBV6-5
CASIGQGTRGYTF
>TRBJ1-1|TRBV4-1
CASSHDRVKGAFF
>TRBJ1-5|TRBV4-2
CASSRQENQPQHF
>TRBJ2-7|TRBV11-2
CASSLDLPYEQYF
>TRBJ1-2|TRBV27
CASSPRDKSNYGYTF
>TRBJ2-3|TRBV19
CASSKIAGERTDTQYF
>TRBJ1-2|TRBV6-1
CASSEVTGSIYGYTF
>TRBJ1-4|TRBV7-2
CASSQRSTGGIEKLFF
>TRBJ1-6|TRBV30
CAWRRETYNSPLHF
>TRBJ2-5|TRBV5-4
CASSLARGGTQETQYF
>TRBJ1-5|TRBV5-8
CASSPQGLFGNQPQHF
>TRBJ1-2|TRBV3-1/TRBV3-2
CASSTTPLYGYTF
>TRBJ2-6|TRBV6-4
CASSESSGANVLTF
>TRBJ1-4|TRBV7-9
CASSLALSRGGKLFF
>TRBJ2-7|TRBV5-8
CASRSGQTYEQYF
>TRBJ2-1|TRBV5-6
CASSQAGGYNEQFF
>TRBJ2-3|TRBV2
CASSEGGQGPDTQYF
>TRBJ2-5|TRBV11-2
CASRWTGEETQYF
>TRBJ1-4|TRBV11-2
CASSSGTIVATNEKLFF
>TRBJ1-3|TRBV18
CASSDRTGAGNTIYF
>TRBJ1-6|TRBV7-8
CASSLGPIGSPLHF
>TRBJ1-2|TRBV6-1
CASSEALGQQYGYTF
>TRBJ1-2|TRBV2
CASSEGGRSYGYTF
>TRBJ2-7|TRBV6-6
CASSYKGLASDEQYF
>TRBJ2-1|TRBV24-1
CATSPGLEDEQFF
>TRBJ2-2|TRBV5-8
CASSQLAGGYTGELFF
>TRBJ1-5|TRBV5-1
CASSLDGQINQPQHF
>TRBJ2-5|TRBV5-1
CASSLARTSGTQETQYF
>TRBJ1-3|TRBV3-1/TRBV3-2
CASSQDGQGANTIYF
>TRBJ2-7|TRBV9
CASSGDPGEDYEQYF
>TRBJ2-2|TRBV14
CASSQVWGGPAGELFF
>TRBJ1-2|TRBV6-1
CASSEYRTYGYTF
>TRBJ1-1|TRBV4-2
CASSQGTGQGRNEAFF